A single sample is the source of the 17 T cell receptor beta chains below, sequenced in a study of type 1 and type 2 diabetes patients. Amplification started from genomic DNA. Amplification of the beta chain CDR3 used 30 forward and 13 reverse multiplex primers. From the multiplex PCR reads, TCRdb called clonotypes with MiXCR, one entry per CDR3 protein. The table shows fewer than 350,000 distinct CDR3 sequences, with around 47% occurring only once. The sample consisted of peripheral blood mononuclear cells (PBMCs). The receptors come from a man in his late teens or twenties with type 2 diabetes.

In this sample, this clonotype turned up a few times. The chain links TRBV27 to TRBJ1-5, with D unresolved. Germline CDR1 and CDR2: MNHEY and SMNVEV (reference sequence). Trimming removed 5 bases from V and 4 bases from J, with 9 bases in between. The CDR3 loop spans 13 amino acids. Written as DNA, the CDR3 is TGTGCCAGCAGTCGCCGAGGGAATCAGCCCCAGCATTTT. Translating gives CASSRRGNQPQHF.

The DNA for the CDR3 is TGTGCCAGTAGGGACTCGGGGGGGAATACGCAGTATTTT. Its translation: CASRDSGGNTQYF. V gene TRBV2 combines with J gene TRBJ2-3; 8 bases are a match to TRBD2. After removal of 9 bases from V and 7 bases from J, the junction contained 9 bases not matched to a gene. Germline V lookup: CDR1 SNHLY, CDR2 FYNNEI. CDR3 length equals 13 residues. Filled out from reference TRBV2 and TRBJ2-3, the complete variable domain reads EPEVTQTPSHQVTQMGQEVILRCVPISNHLYFYWYRQILGQKVEFLVSFYNNEISEKSEIFDDQFSVERPDGSNFTLKIRSTKLEDSAMYFCASRDSGGNTQYFGPGTRLTVL.

This clonotype was seen a handful of times. This chain links TRBV19 with TRBJ2-1; D possibly corresponds to TRBD1 (5 bases). The germline V gene encodes CDR1 LNHDA and CDR2 SQIVND (reference sequence). The CDR3 spans 13 residues. Trimming cost V 9 bases and J 7 bases, with 16 bases left between them. CDR3 nucleotides: TGTGCCAGCAGCTCAACAGGTCGAAATGAGCAGTTCTTC. Its translation is CASSSTGRNEQFF.

Here the CDR3 DNA reads TGTGCCAGCAGTTTGCCCGGGGATGGCTACACCTTC. Its translation: CASSLPGDGYTF. The chain joins TRBV28 to TRBJ1-2; D remains ambiguous. CDR3 length equals 12 residues. Trimming took off 3 bases at V and 6 bases at J, with 8 bases between the two ends. Germline V CDR1 and CDR2: MDHEN, SYDVKM.

This rearrangement joins TRBV12-5 to TRBJ2-7; the D is unclear. Germline V gene data show CDR1 as LGHNT and CDR2 as FRNRAP. This CDR3 spans 14 amino acids. The CDR3 DNA sequence: TGTGCCAGCAGCTCCACGGGTACCAACGACGAGCAGTACTTC. Protein sequence: CASSSTGTNDEQYF.

The J gene is TRBJ2-7, the V gene TRBV7-6; unclear D gene. This CDR3 region has 15 residues. Germline V CDR1 and CDR2: SGHVS, FNYEAQ. Trimming pared 1 base from V and 2 bases from J, leaving 12 bases between. CDR3 sequence (DNA): TGTGCCAGCAGCTTAGAAGTGGGTCGAGCCTACGAGCAGTACTTC. Its protein product is CASSLEVGRAYEQYF.

This clonotype was counted many times. V and J are TRBV25-1 and TRBJ2-7; D gene ambiguous. The CDR3 length is 14 residues. Germline values: CDR1 MGHDK, CDR2 SYGVNS. V lost 3 bases, J lost 2 bases, and 11 bases lay in between. The CDR3 protein is CASSEVQTTYEQYF. DNA for the CDR3: TGTGCCAGCAGTGAGGTCCAGACCACCTACGAGCAGTACTTC.

This clonotype has more than one count but fewer than ten. This chain uses TRBV2 with TRBJ2-3; no clear D. The CDR3 is 18 amino acids. The germline V and J ends were trimmed by 8 bases and 0 bases, with 24 bases remaining between them. Per germline, CDR1 SNHLY and CDR2 FYNNEI. The CDR3 loop reads CASFRPAQTFKSTDTQYF. The DNA for the CDR3 is TGTGCCAGCTTTCGACCAGCCCAGACGTTCAAAAGCACAGATACGCAGTATTTT. Looking up the rest from reference TRBV2 and TRBJ2-3 gives the full variable domain: EPEVTQTPSHQVTQMGQEVILRCVPISNHLYFYWYRQILGQKVEFLVSFYNNEISEKSEIFDDQFSVERPDGSNFTLKIRSTKLEDSAMYFCASFRPAQTFKSTDTQYFGPGTRLTVL.

Remarks on this clonotype: The junction and the germline gene differ at one end; a read error may be behind it. The gene calls are TRBV11-1 and TRBJ2-1; the D gene could be TRBD1 or TRBD2 (5 bases each). CDR1 is SGHAT and CDR2 is FQDESV in the germline V gene (reference sequence). The CDR3 runs 15 residues. The DNA for the CDR3 is TGCGCCAGCGCCCTTTGGGACCGATCCTACAATGAGCAGTTCTTC. Translating gives CASALWDRSYNEQFF.

The J gene is TRBJ2-7, the V gene TRBV19; TRBD2 aligns across 8 bases. CDR1 and CDR2 from the germline V gene are LNHDA and SQIVND (reference sequence). The CDR3 consists of 14 residues. The trim removed 6 bases at V and 2 bases at J, leaving 6 bases unmatched. The CDR3 nucleotides read TGTGCCAGTAGACGGACTAGCATGACCTACGAGCAGTACTTC. This codes for CASRRTSMTYEQYF.

This chain joins TRBV14 and TRBJ2-2, with no clear D. Trimming cost V 3 bases and J 5 bases, with 13 bases left between them. This CDR3 is built from 15 residues. Germline assignment: CDR1 SGHDN and CDR2 FVKESK. The CDR3 bases are TGTGCCAGCAGCCAGCAGACGATAAATACCGGGGAGCTGTTTTTT. Protein product: CASSQQTINTGELFF.

To note about this clonotype: The junction and the germline gene differ at one end; a read error may be behind it. The chain carries TRBV2 and TRBJ1-1; D is unclear. Germline lookup yields CDR1 SNHLY and CDR2 FYNNEI. This CDR3 spans 13 amino acids. Written as DNA, the CDR3 is TGTGCCAGCACCAGGACCTTGAACATTGAAGCTTTCTTT. It encodes CASTRTLNIEAFF.

There are a few counts of this clonotype. The rearrangement uses TRBV3-1 and TRBJ2-5; either TRBD1 or TRBD2 may fit D (5 bases each). Germline V gene lookup returns CDR1 LGHDT and CDR2 YNNKEL (reference sequence). The V end lost 4 bases, the J end lost 7 bases, and 16 bases lay between the germline ends. CDR3 length equals 14 residues. Here the CDR3 reads CASSPTGTRGTQYF. For the CDR3, the DNA is TGTGCCAGCAGCCCTACCGGGACCCGGGGGACCCAGTACTTC.

The rearrangement joins TRBV28 to TRBJ2-7; D call uncertain. The V end was cut by 6 bases, the J end by 7 bases, with 16 bases between. Looked up from germline, CDR1 is MDHEN and CDR2 is SYDVKM. This CDR3 is built from 13 residues. DNA of the CDR3: TGTGCCAGCAGGCGAGGACCCCCTGGGGAGCAGTACTTC. Its protein product is CASRRGPPGEQYF.

This clonotype was counted ten times or more. V is TRBV14 and J is TRBJ2-7; D is unclear. The CDR3 contains 15 residues. V was pared by 2 bases and J by 2 bases, with 13 bases between. Germline values: CDR1 SGHDN, CDR2 FVKESK. CDR3 residues: CASSQRTGSTYEQYF. Written as DNA, the CDR3 is TGTGCCAGCAGCCAACGGACGGGCTCAACCTACGAGCAGTACTTC.

This clonotype was recorded at least ten times. V is TRBV7-2 and J is TRBJ2-7, with a tentative D call TRBD1 (6 bases). This CDR3 comprises 14 residues. CDR1 and CDR2 from the germline V gene are SGHTA and FQGNSA. V was trimmed by 1 base and J by 4 bases, leaving 11 bases between them. CDR3 residues: CASSLDVGAYEQYF. CDR3 nucleotide sequence: TGTGCCAGCAGCTTAGACGTGGGGGCGTACGAGCAGTACTTC.

The chain links TRBV6-1 to TRBJ1-6; the D is unclear. V lost 3 bases to trimming and J lost 11 bases, with 17 bases between them. Germline assignment: CDR1 MNHNS and CDR2 SASEGT. This CDR3 has 15 amino acids. The CDR3 DNA follows: TGTGCCAGCAGTGAGTCGTTTGTTCAGTCCCCACCCCTCCACTTT. The encoded protein is CASSESFVQSPPLHF.